This TCR beta chain was documented in a study of shared clonotypes between healthy human individuals. Background on the study: Contributing individuals were two females and three males aged 18 to 49.

Each subset's genomic DNA was shared equally among a number of immunoSEQ plates. Using immunoSEQ multiplex PCR, the repertoire was profiled, and TCRdb retains in-frame clones only, with some absent. The sample records hundreds of thousands of clones, 60% to 85% being singletons. The germline V gene encodes CDR1 MDHEN and CDR2 SYDVKM. This CDR3 is 14 amino acids long. Trimming stripped 6 bases from V and 7 bases from J, with 16 bases between. Donors, without exception, were Caucasian adults residing in Nashville, Tennessee. For genomic DNA, unsorted samples relied on about 90 million PBMCs. Sequencing used PBMCs. This TCR came from a middle-aged woman in good health. Some clones in this sample may be carry-over from other donors' samples. The V gene is TRBV28, the J gene TRBJ2-4; D is unresolved. CDR3 nucleotide sequence: TGTGCCAGCAGCTCTCAAACAGAGGCGAACATTCAGTACTTC. This gives the protein CASSSQTEANIQYF.